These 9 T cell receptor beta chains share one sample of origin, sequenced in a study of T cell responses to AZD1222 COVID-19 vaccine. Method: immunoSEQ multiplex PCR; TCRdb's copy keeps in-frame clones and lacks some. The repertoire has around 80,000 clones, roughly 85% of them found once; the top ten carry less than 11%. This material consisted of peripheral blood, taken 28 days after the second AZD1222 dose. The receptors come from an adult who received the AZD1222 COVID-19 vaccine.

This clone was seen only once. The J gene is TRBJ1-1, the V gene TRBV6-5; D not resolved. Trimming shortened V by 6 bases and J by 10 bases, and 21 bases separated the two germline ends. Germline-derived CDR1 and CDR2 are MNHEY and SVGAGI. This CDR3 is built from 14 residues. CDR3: CASRPGTVLVGAFF. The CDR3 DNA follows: TGTGCCAGCAGACCCGGTACTGTGTTGGTTGGAGCTTTCTTT.

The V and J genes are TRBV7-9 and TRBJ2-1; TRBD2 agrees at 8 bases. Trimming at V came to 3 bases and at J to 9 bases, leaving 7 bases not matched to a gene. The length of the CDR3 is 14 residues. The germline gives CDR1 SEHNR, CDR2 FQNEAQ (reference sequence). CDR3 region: CASSFDGGATEQFF. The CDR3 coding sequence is TGTGCCAGCAGCTTTGACGGGGGGGCCACTGAGCAGTTCTTC.

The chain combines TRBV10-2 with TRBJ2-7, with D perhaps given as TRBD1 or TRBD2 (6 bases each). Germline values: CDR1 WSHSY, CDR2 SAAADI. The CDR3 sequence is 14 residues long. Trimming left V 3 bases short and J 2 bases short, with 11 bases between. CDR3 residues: CASSDWGATYEQYF. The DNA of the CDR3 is TGCGCCAGCAGTGATTGGGGGGCTACCTACGAGCAGTACTTC.

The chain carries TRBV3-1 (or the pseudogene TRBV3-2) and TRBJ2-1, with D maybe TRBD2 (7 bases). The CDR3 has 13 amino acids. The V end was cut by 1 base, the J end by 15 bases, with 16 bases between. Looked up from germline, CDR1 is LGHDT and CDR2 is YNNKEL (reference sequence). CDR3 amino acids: CASSQGRGGGRFF. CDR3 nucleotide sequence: TGTGCCAGCAGCCAAGGGAGAGGGGGGGGTCGGTTCTTC.

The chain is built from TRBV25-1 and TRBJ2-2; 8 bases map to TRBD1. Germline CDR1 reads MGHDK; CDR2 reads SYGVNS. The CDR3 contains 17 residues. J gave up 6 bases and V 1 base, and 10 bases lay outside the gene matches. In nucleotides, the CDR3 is TGTGCCAGCAGTGAATTTCGTAACAGGGGGTTAGCCGGGGAGCTGTTTTTT. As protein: CASSEFRNRGLAGELFF.

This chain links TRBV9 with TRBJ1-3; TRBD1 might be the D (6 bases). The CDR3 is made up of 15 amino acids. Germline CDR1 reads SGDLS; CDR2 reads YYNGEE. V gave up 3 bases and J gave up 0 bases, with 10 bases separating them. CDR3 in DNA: TGTGCCAGCAGCGCATCGGACAGCTCTGGAAACACCATATATTTT. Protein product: CASSASDSSGNTIYF.

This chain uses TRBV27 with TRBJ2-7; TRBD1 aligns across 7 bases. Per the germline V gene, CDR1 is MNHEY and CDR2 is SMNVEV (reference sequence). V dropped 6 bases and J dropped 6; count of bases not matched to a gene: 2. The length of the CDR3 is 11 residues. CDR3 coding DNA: TGTGCCAGCAGGAGGGGGCTCGAGCAGTACTTC. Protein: CASRRGLEQYF.

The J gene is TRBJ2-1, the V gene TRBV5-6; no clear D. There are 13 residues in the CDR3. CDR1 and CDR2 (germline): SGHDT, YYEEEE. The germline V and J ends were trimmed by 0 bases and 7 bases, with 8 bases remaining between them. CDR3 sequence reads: CASSLGLENEQFF. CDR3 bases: TGTGCCAGCAGCTTGGGTCTAGAGAATGAGCAGTTCTTC. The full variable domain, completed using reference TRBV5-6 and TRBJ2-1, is DAGVTQSPTHLIKTRGQQVTLRCSPKSGHDTVSWYQQALGQGPQFIFQYYEEEERQRGNFPDRFSGHQFPNYSSELNVNALLLGDSALYLCASSLGLENEQFFGPGTRLTVL.

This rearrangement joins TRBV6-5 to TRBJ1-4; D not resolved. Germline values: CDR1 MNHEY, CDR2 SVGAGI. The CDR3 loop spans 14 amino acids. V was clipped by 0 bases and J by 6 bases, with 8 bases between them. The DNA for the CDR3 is TGTGCCAGCAGTTACTCAGGACCCGATGAAAAACTGTTTTTT. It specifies CASSYSGPDEKLFF.